This T cell receptor beta chain was observed in a study of CD8 T cells in Susac syndrome. Study-level background: Clinically active disease was present in 5 or 6 of the sequenced Susac syndrome patients. Roughly eight of these patients were in remission.

Study-wide findings and caveats: Regarding the TCR sequencing and HLA analysis, the study admitted that a relatively small number of individuals were involved.

Comment on this clonotype: Its matching antigen is unknown.

An input of 0.5 to 1 ug of RNA was subjected to reverse transcription using random hexamers. The TCR beta CDR3 was amplified by immunoSEQ multiplex PCR across 54 Vbeta, 13 Jbeta. MiXCR, run by TCRdb on the immunoSEQ multiplex PCR reads, gives a single entry per CDR3 protein. The sample contains some 210,000 distinct CDR3 sequences, about 94% of which appear only once. Looked up from germline, CDR1 is KGHSH and CDR2 is LQKENI. Trimming took 0 bases from V and 4 from J, leaving 14 bases between them. This CDR3 comprises 16 residues. V usage is TRBV18 and J usage is TRBJ2-3; D unclear. This clonotype was sampled from a human donor with Susac syndrome. Specimen: CD4+ T cells from PBMCs. CDR3 DNA: TGTGCCAGCTCACCACCTAACACTTATATGGCAGATACGCAGTATTTT. Translating gives CASSPPNTYMADTQYF.